These 21 T cell receptor beta chains were sequenced from one sample in a study of cytomegalovirus exposure and HLA in healthy donors. Amplification used 60 Vbeta primers and 13 Jbeta primers. Sequencing was performed with immunoSEQ multiplex PCR; in TCRdb, only in-frame clones are kept and a portion is missing. Of 150,000 to 200,000 clones listed, about 76% are singletons. Sample: PBMCs. These receptors were taken from a woman aged 40-49 years in good health and CMV-seropositive.

The gene calls are TRBV2 and TRBJ1-1; D is unclear. The CDR3 runs to 13 residues. V lost 7 bases and J lost 2, with 11 bases in between. The germline V gene encodes CDR1 SNHLY and CDR2 FYNNEI. The CDR3 here is CASTRSPNTEAFF. CDR3 coding DNA: TGTGCCAGCACTAGGAGTCCCAACACTGAAGCTTTCTTT.

The rearrangement uses TRBV5-6 and TRBJ2-6, with D uncertain. From germline, CDR1 is SGHDT and CDR2 YYEEEE. The V end was cut by 1 base, the J end by 2 bases, with 7 bases between. The length of the CDR3 is 15 residues. The CDR3 nucleotides read TGTGCCAGCAGCTTGCCGGGTGCTGGGGCCAACGTCCTGACTTTC. This encodes CASSLPGAGANVLTF.

This clone was counted between two and nine times. The chain combines TRBV11-2 with TRBJ2-1; weak D call: TRBD1 (5 bases). The V end was cut by 3 bases, the J end by 3 bases, with 12 bases between. This CDR3 contains 15 residues. The germline V gene encodes CDR1 SGHAT and CDR2 FQNNGV. In nucleotides, the CDR3 is TGTGCCAGCAGCTTCTCGACAGCCAACTACAATGAGCAGTTCTTC. Amino acid sequence: CASSFSTANYNEQFF.

The rearrangement links TRBV4-3 to TRBJ2-6; D call uncertain. Germline V gene data show CDR1 as LGHNA and CDR2 as YSLEER. Trimming took 0 bases from V and 0 from J, leaving 9 bases between them. The CDR3 contains 17 residues. CDR3 protein: CASSQEPRYSGANVLTF. The CDR3 DNA follows: TGCGCCAGCAGCCAAGAGCCCCGGTACTCTGGGGCCAACGTCCTGACTTTC.

The V and J genes are TRBV5-4 and TRBJ2-7, with 7 positions matching TRBD1. CDR1 and CDR2 (germline): SGHNT, YYREEE (reference sequence). This CDR3 region has 18 residues. With V trimmed by 2 bases and J by 0 bases, 14 bases remained unmatched. CDR3 DNA sequence: TGTGCCAGCAGCTTCGGAAGGACGGGACAGATAAACTCCTACGAGCAGTACTTC. Its translation is CASSFGRTGQINSYEQYF.

The chain couples TRBV29-1 to TRBJ1-1, with D perhaps TRBD1 (5 bases). This CDR3 comprises 13 residues. CDR1 is SQVTM, CDR2 ANQGSEA, per germline. Trimming removed 7 bases from V and 0 bases from J, with 12 bases in between. Here the CDR3 DNA reads TGCAGCGGGAGGGGAGCCATGAACACTGAAGCTTTCTTT. Translating it yields CSGRGAMNTEAFF.

This rearrangement joins TRBV28 to TRBJ1-2; 8 positions agree with TRBD1. V trimming: 2 bases; J trimming: 2 bases; junction bases outside the gene matches: 1. Germline CDR1 reads MDHEN; CDR2 reads SYDVKM. The CDR3 is 14 residues long. The CDR3 bases are TGTGCCAGCAGTTTACCAGGGGGCAACTATGGCTACACCTTC. This gives the protein CASSLPGGNYGYTF.

The rearrangement joins TRBV27 to TRBJ2-7; 8 bases are a match to TRBD1. The CDR3 is made up of 15 amino acids. CDR1 is MNHEY, CDR2 SMNVEV, per germline (reference sequence). V lost 6 bases to trimming and J lost 5 bases; unmatched junction nucleotides: 12. CDR3 in amino acids: CASRSDGQGDHEQYF. In DNA, the CDR3 is TGTGCCAGCAGGTCGGACGGACAGGGAGACCACGAGCAGTACTTC.

The chain couples TRBV5-4 to TRBJ2-2, with 8 bases matching TRBD2. The CDR3 is 15 amino acids. Germline V CDR1 and CDR2: SGHNT, YYREEE (reference sequence). The trim removed 4 bases at V and 6 bases at J, leaving 8 bases unmatched. The CDR3 DNA is TGTGCCAGCAGCGGGGCGAGCGGGAGTGCCGGGGAGCTGTTTTTT. It translates to CASSGASGSAGELFF.

This chain links TRBV30 with TRBJ2-2; 9 bases agree with TRBD1. The V gene end was trimmed by 6 bases and the J gene end by 4 bases; junction bases not matched to a gene: 6. The CDR3 contains 14 residues. Per the germline V gene, CDR1 is GTSNPN and CDR2 is SVGIG (reference sequence). DNA of the CDR3: TGTGCCTGCAACAGGGGGCGCAGCACCGGGGAGCTGTTTTTT. Protein product: CACNRGRSTGELFF. The complete variable domain, with remaining parts taken from reference TRBV30 and TRBJ2-2, reads SQTIHQWPATLVQPVGSPLSLECTVEGTSNPNLYWYRQAAGRGLQLLFYSVGIGQISSEVPQNLSASRPQDRQFILSSKKLLLSDSGFYLCACNRGRSTGELFFGEGSRLTVL.

The rearrangement joins TRBV5-1 to TRBJ2-7; 11 bases are a match to TRBD2. The germline CDR1 and CDR2 sequences are SGHRS and YFSETQ. This CDR3 spans 15 amino acids. V was pared by 2 bases and J by 3 bases, with 4 bases of the junction left unmatched. CDR3 nucleotide sequence: TGCGCCAGCAGCTTTATAGCGGGGGGGAGCTACGAGCAGTACTTC. This codes for CASSFIAGGSYEQYF.

The chain couples TRBV7-2 to TRBJ2-5; 7 bases agree with TRBD2. The CDR3 length is 15 residues. V lost 1 base to trimming and J lost 4 bases; unmatched junction nucleotides: 6. Germline CDR1 SGHTA, CDR2 FQGNSA. This chain's CDR3 is CASSLGGRARETQYF. Written as DNA, the CDR3 is TGTGCCAGCAGCTTAGGGGGGAGGGCCCGAGAGACCCAGTACTTC.

This clone is a singleton in its sample. The V gene is TRBV19, the J gene TRBJ2-1; TRBD1 agrees at 7 bases. J lost 7 bases, V lost 5 bases, and 11 bases had no gene match. The CDR3 is made up of 15 amino acids. Looked up from germline, CDR1 is LNHDA and CDR2 is SQIVND (reference sequence). The DNA for the CDR3 is TGTGCCAGTAGTCCTCAGGGGGACAGATTAAATGAGCAGTTCTTC. Its protein product is CASSPQGDRLNEQFF.

This clone appeared once. The CDR3 DNA follows: TGTGCCAGCAGTTATGGTGCATTATACGAGCAGTACTTC. This gives the protein CASSYGALYEQYF. The chain has TRBV6-5 and TRBJ2-5; D gene unclear. The J call may be mistaken, given a closer DNA end match to TRBJ2-7. The CDR3 runs 13 residues. Germline V CDR1 and CDR2: MNHEY, SVGAGI.

Comment on this clone: Germline is not matched at one junction end, which may reflect a read error. The V call is TRBV7-8, the J call TRBJ1-3; D not resolved. Germline V gene data show CDR1 as SGHVS and CDR2 as FQNEAQ. The CDR3 sequence is 16 residues long. The CDR3 nucleotides read TGTGCCAGCAGCCGAGTTCGCGGTGAATCTGGAAACCCCATATATTTT. It yields the protein CASSRVRGESGNPIYF.

This clone was recorded only once. The rearrangement uses TRBV5-1 and TRBJ2-1; 14 bases map to TRBD2. The germline CDR1 and CDR2 sequences are SGHRS and YFSETQ. The CDR3 sequence is 16 residues long. V lost 4 bases to trimming and J lost 6 bases; unmatched junction nucleotides: 6. For the CDR3, the DNA is TGCGCCAGCAGCCTAAGACTAGCGGGAGGGGCCAATGAGCAGTTCTTC. It codes for CASSLRLAGGANEQFF. The complete variable domain, with remaining parts taken from reference TRBV5-1 and TRBJ2-1, reads KAGVTQTPRYLIKTRGQQVTLSCSPISGHRSVSWYQQTPGQGLQFLFEYFSETQRNKGNFPGRFSGRQFSNSRSEMNVSTLELGDSALYLCASSLRLAGGANEQFFGPGTRLTVL.

CDR3: CASKLAGAYEQYF. The DNA for the CDR3 is TGTGCCAGCAAACTAGCGGGGGCCTACGAGCAGTACTTC. The J gene is TRBJ2-7, the V gene TRBV14, with 11 bases lining up with TRBD2. The CDR3 contains 13 residues. The J segment lost 2 bases and the V segment lost 7 bases, leaving 1 base of the junction unmatched. Germline lookup yields CDR1 SGHDN and CDR2 FVKESK. Drawing the rest from reference TRBV14 and TRBJ2-7, the complete variable domain is EAGVTQFPSHSVIEKGQTVTLRCDPISGHDNLYWYRRVMGKEIKFLLHFVKESKQDESGMPNNRFLAERTGGTYSTLKVQPAELEDSGVYFCASKLAGAYEQYFGPGTRLTVT.

The chain is built from TRBV18 and TRBJ2-7, with 10 bases matching TRBD1. Trimming removed 3 bases from V and 6 bases from J; junction bases left unmatched: 11. The CDR3 is 16 residues long. In germline, CDR1 is KGHSH, CDR2 LQKENI. CDR3 sequence reads: CASSPLVGQGGFEQYF. The CDR3 nucleotides read TGTGCCAGCTCACCCCTCGTCGGACAGGGGGGTTTCGAGCAGTACTTC.

The chain recombines TRBV30 with TRBJ2-5, with D uncertain. Trimming pared 4 bases from V and 1 base from J, leaving 10 bases between. CDR1 and CDR2 (germline): GTSNPN, SVGIG (reference sequence). This CDR3 region has 13 residues. The CDR3 region has the DNA TGTGCCTGGATTAGAAATACCCAAGAGACCCAGTACTTC. Amino acids: CAWIRNTQETQYF.

This clone was seen once. The CDR3 loop is CASSQDGRGPQAGDTQYF. In DNA, the CDR3 is TGCGCCAGCAGCCAAGATGGTCGGGGACCTCAAGCGGGAGATACGCAGTATTTT. V gene TRBV4-1 combines with J gene TRBJ2-3, with D perhaps TRBD2 (6 bases). CDR1 and CDR2 (germline): MGHRA, YSYEKL. The CDR3 runs to 18 residues. Trimming shortened V by 0 bases and J by 5 bases, and 21 bases separated the two germline ends.

The chain has TRBV27 and TRBJ2-7; D is undetermined. Germline V CDR1 and CDR2: MNHEY, SMNVEV (reference sequence). V was cut by 7 bases and J by 2 bases, with 18 bases left in between. CDR3 length equals 15 residues. In DNA form, the CDR3 reads TGTGCCAGCAAGGTCAGGAAAGATGGCGCCTACGAGCAGTACTTC. Amino acid sequence: CASKVRKDGAYEQYF.